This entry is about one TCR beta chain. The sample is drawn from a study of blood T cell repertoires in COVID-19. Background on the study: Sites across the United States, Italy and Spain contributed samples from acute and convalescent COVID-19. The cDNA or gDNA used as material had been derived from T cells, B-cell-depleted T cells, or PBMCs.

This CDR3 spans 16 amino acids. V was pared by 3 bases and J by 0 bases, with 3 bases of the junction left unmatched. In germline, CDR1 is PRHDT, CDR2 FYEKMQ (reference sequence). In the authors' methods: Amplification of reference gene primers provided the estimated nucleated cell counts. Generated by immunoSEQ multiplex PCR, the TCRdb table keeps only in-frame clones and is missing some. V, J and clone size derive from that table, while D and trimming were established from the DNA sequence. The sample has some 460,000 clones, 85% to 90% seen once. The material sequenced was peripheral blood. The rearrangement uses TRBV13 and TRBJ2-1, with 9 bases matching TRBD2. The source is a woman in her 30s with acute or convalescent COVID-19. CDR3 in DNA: TGTGCCAGCAGCTTTAGCGGGGGTGACTCCTACAATGAGCAGTTCTTC. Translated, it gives CASSFSGGDSYNEQFF.